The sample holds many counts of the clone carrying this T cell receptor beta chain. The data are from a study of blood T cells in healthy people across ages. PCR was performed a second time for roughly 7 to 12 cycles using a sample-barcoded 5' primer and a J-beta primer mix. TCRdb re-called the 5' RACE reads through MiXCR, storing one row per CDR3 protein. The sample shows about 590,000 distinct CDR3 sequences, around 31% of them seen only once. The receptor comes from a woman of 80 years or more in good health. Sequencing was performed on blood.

CDR3 coding DNA: TGCAGTGCTGTTACCGGGACATCGAACTCCTACGAGCAGTACTTC. This translates into CSAVTGTSNSYEQYF. V usage is TRBV20-1 and J usage is TRBJ2-7, with D possibly being TRBD1 (6 bases). The germline V gene has CDR1 DFQATT and CDR2 SNEGSKA (reference sequence). The CDR3 is 15 amino acids. V was clipped by 5 bases and J by 0 bases, with 17 bases between them.